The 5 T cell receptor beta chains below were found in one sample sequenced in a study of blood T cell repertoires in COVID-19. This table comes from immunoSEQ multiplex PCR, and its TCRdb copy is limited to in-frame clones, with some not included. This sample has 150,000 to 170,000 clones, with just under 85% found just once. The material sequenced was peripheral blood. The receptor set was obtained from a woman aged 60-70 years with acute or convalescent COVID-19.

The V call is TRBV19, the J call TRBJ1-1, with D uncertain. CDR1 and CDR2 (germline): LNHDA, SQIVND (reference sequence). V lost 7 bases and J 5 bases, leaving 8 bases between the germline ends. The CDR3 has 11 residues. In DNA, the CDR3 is TGTGCCAGTATGCGATCAACTGAAGCTTTCTTT. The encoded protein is CASMRSTEAFF.

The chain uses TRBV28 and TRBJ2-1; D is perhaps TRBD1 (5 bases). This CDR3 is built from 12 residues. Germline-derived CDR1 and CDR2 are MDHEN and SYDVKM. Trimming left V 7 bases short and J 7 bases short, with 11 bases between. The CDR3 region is CASKAGSNEQFF. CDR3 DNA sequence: TGTGCCAGCAAGGCAGGGTCTAATGAGCAGTTCTTC.

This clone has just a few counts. CDR3 nucleotides: TGTGCCAGCAGGCCAGGGTACTCTGGGCCCCAGCATTTT. Its translation is CASRPGYSGPQHF. The chain couples TRBV27 to TRBJ1-5, with a weak D call TRBD1 (5 bases). The germline V gene encodes CDR1 MNHEY and CDR2 SMNVEV (reference sequence). V lost 6 bases and J lost 9, with 15 bases in between. The CDR3 runs 13 residues.

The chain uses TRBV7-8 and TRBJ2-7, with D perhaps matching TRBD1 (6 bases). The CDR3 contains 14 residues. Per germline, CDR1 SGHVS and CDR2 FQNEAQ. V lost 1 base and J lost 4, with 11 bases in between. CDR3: CASSLETGAYEQYV. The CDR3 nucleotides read TGTGCCAGCAGCTTAGAGACAGGAGCTTACGAGCAGTACGTC.

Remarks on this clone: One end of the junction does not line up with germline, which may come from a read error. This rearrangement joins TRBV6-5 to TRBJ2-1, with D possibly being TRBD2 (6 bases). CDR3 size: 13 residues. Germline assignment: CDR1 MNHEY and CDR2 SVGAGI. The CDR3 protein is CASSPGLHSSHIF. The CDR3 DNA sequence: TGTGCCAGCAGTCCGGGACTCCACTCTTCTCATATCTTC.